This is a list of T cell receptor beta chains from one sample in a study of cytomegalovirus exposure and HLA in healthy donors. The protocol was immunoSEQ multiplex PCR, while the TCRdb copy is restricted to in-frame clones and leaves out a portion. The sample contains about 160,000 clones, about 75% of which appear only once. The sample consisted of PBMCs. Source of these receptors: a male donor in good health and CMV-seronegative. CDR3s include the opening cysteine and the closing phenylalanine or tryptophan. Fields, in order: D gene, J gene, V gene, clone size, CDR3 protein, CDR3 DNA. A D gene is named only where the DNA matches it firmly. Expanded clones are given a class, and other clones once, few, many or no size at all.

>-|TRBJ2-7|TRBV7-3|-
CASSRTRGYEQYF
TGTGCCAGCAGCCGAACCAGGGGCTACGAGCAGTACTTC
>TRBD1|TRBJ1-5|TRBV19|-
CASSDPGTGNPQHF
TGTGCCAGTAGTGACCCCGGGACAGGGAATCCCCAGCATTTT
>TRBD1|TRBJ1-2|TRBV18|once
CASSRHKGADYGYTF
TGTGCCAGCTCACGGCACAAGGGGGCCGACTATGGCTACACCTTC
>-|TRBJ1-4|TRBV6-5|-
CASTYGGAEKLFF
TGTGCCAGCACCTACGGGGGGGCTGAAAAACTGTTTTTT
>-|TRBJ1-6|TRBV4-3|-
CASSQDWGDSPLHF
TGCGCCAGCAGCCAAGATTGGGGGGACTCACCCCTCCACTTT
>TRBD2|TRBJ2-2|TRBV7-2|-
CASTKRGTELFF
TGTGCCAGCACTAAGCGGGGTACGGAGCTGTTTTTT
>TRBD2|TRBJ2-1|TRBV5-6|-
CASSFALAGGNYNEQFF
TGTGCCAGCAGCTTCGCACTAGCGGGAGGGAATTACAATGAGCAGTTCTTC
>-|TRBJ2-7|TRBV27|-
CASSSLPGTGTYEQYF
TGTGCCAGCAGTTCCTTACCTGGGACTGGAACCTACGAGCAGTACTTC
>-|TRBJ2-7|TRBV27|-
CASSFAGRAYEQYF
TGTGCCAGTTCCTTTGCAGGCAGGGCCTACGAGCAGTACTTC
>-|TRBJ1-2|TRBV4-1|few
CASSHDTYGYTF
TGCGCCAGCAGCCACGACACCTATGGCTACACCTTC
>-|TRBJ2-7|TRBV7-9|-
CASRSVGGQSSYEQYF
TGTGCCAGCAGGTCGGTGGGGGGGCAGAGCTCCTACGAGCAGTACTTC
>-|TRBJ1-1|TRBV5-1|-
CASSLGVHGTEAFF
TGCGCCAGCAGCTTGGGGGTTCACGGGACTGAAGCTTTCTTT
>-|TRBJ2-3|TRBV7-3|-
CASSLTLALGDTDTQYF
TGTGCCAGCAGCTTAACACTAGCTCTGGGGGACACAGATACGCAGTATTTT
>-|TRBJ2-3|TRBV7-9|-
CASSLSAVLVTDTQYF
TGTGCCAGCAGCTTAAGTGCCGTTCTAGTCACAGATACGCAGTATTTT
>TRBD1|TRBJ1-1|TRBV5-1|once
CASSSQLRGQMNTEAFF
TGCGCCAGCAGCTCCCAACTTCGGGGACAGATGAACACTGAAGCTTTCTTT
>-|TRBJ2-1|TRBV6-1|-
CASSELEYNEQFF
TGTGCCAGCAGTGAACTAGAGTACAATGAGCAGTTCTTC
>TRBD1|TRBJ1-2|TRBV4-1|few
CASSDLRTGRGGYTF
TGCGCCAGCAGTGACCTCCGGACAGGGAGAGGAGGCTACACCTTC
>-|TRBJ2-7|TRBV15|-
CATSRDRGTYEQYF
TGTGCCACCAGCAGAGATCGGGGAACCTACGAGCAGTACTTC
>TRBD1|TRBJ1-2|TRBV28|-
CASRSVGGDGYTF
TGTGCCAGCAGGTCGGTAGGGGGCGATGGCTACACCTTC
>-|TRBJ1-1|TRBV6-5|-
CASSRQWGTEAFF
TGTGCCAGCAGTCGACAGTGGGGCACTGAAGCTTTCTTT
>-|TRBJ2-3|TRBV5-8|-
CASSLIRDTQYF
TGTGCCAGCAGCTTGATCCGGGATACGCAGTATTTT
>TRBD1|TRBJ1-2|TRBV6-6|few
CASSRNDRGLMYGYTF
TGTGCCAGCAGTCGGAACGACAGGGGGCTGATGTATGGCTACACCTTC
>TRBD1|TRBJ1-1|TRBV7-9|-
CASSFRTGVLNTEAFF
TGTGCCAGCAGCTTTCGGACAGGGGTACTGAACACTGAAGCTTTCTTT
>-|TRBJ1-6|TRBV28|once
CASSRLTGVKPSPLHF
TGTGCCAGCAGTCGACTGACGGGAGTTAAACCTTCACCCCTCCACTTT
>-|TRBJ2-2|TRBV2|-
CASGGLTGELFF
TGTGCCAGCGGAGGGCTCACCGGGGAGCTGTTTTTT
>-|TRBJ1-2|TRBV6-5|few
CASRLTSNYGYTF
TGTGCCAGCAGACTAACATCGAACTATGGCTACACCTTC
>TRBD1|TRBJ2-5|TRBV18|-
CASSPSGQGTETQYF
TGTGCCAGCTCACCTTCCGGACAGGGTACGGAGACCCAGTACTTC
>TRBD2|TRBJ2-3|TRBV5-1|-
CASSRIAGSTDTQYF
TGCGCCAGCAGCCGTATAGCGGGAAGCACAGATACGCAGTATTTT
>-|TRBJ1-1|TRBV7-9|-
CASSHTRATEAFF
TGTGCCAGCAGCCATACCAGGGCCACTGAAGCTTTCTTT
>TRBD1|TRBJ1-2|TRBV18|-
CASSPPGTGDYGYTF
TGTGCCAGCTCACCACCCGGGACAGGGGACTATGGCTACACCTTC
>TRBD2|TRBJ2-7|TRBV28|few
CASSFTSGTHEQYF
TGTGCCAGCAGTTTTACTAGCGGGACCCACGAGCAGTACTTC
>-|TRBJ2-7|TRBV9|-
CASSPTPPGELQYF
TGTGCCAGCAGCCCCACCCCGCCAGGGGAGTTGCAGTACTTC
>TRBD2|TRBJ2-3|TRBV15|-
CATRRVALAGGPDTQYF
TGTGCCACCAGACGGGTCGCACTAGCGGGGGGTCCGGATACGCAGTATTTT
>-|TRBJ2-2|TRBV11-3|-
CASSLVSQTGELFF
TGTGCCAGCAGCTTAGTAAGCCAAACCGGGGAGCTGTTTTTT
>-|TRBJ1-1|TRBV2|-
CASSGTGYEAFF
TGTGCCAGCAGTGGGACTGGTTATGAAGCTTTCTTT
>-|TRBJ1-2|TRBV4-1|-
CASSYRDAGRFGYTF
TGCGCCAGCAGCTATCGGGACGCGGGGCGGTTCGGCTACACCTTC
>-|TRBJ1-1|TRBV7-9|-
CASSLTQGSTEAFF
TGTGCCAGCAGCTTAACGCAGGGTAGCACCGAAGCTTTCTTT
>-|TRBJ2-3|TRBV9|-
CASSPRFTSTDTQYF
TGTGCCAGCAGCCCCCGTTTCACTAGCACAGATACGCAGTATTTT
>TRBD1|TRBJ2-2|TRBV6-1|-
CASKTGGVNTGELFF
TGTGCCAGCAAGACAGGGGGCGTGAACACCGGGGAGCTGTTTTTT
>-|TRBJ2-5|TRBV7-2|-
CASSLVSKKTQYF
TGTGCCAGCAGCTTAGTATCTAAGAAGACCCAGTACTTC
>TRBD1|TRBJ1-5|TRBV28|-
CASSLEGGPNSNQPQHF
TGTGCCAGCAGTTTAGAAGGGGGCCCTAATAGCAATCAGCCCCAGCATTTT
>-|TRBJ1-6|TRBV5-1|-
CASSLGSGVANNSPLHF
TGCGCCAGCAGCTTAGGGAGCGGGGTCGCAAATAATTCACCCCTCCACTTT
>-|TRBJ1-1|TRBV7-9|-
CASSLVMGSNTEAFF
TGTGCCAGCAGCTTAGTAATGGGGAGTAACACTGAAGCTTTCTTT
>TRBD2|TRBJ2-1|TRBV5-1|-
CASSYSGSSSNEQFF
TGCGCCAGCAGCTATAGCGGGAGCTCCAGCAATGAGCAGTTCTTC
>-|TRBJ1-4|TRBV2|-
CASSDGQGYEKLFF
TGTGCCAGCAGTGACGGGCAGGGCTATGAAAAACTGTTTTTT